What follows are 8 T cell receptor beta chains derived from one specimen sequenced in a study of T cell repertoires in aging, cancer and after chemotherapy. TCR beta rearrangements were amplified from peripheral blood genomic DNA. Rearranged V-D-J TRB sequences were amplified with a mixed TRB-A/B primer pool. In TCRdb, the multiplex PCR reads were re-called with MiXCR into one record per CDR3 protein. Of several thousand distinct CDR3 sequences listed, approximately 24% are singletons. Input material: blood. The receptors were sampled from a human donor with a solid tumor.

The chain is built from TRBV19 and TRBJ2-1; 7 bases are shared with TRBD1. V gave up 7 bases and J gave up 6 bases; unmatched junction bases: 3. The CDR3 consists of 12 residues. Germline CDR1 LNHDA, CDR2 SQIVND (reference sequence). CDR3 in DNA: TGTGCCAGTACCGGGACAGTCAATGAGCAGTTCTTC. Translated: CASTGTVNEQFF.

In its sample, this clonotype is medium-sized (0.01 to 0.1%). The V and J genes are TRBV19 and TRBJ2-7, with a tentative D call TRBD1 (6 bases). The CDR3 loop spans 14 amino acids. CDR1 and CDR2 from the germline V gene are LNHDA and SQIVND (reference sequence). V lost 4 bases, J lost 8 bases, and 18 bases lay in between. DNA of the CDR3: TGTGCCAGTAGTACAAAAAAACAGGGTTTGAAGCAGTACTTC. This encodes CASSTKKQGLKQYF.

This clonotype is termed medium-sized. The chain couples TRBV7-6 to TRBJ1-6; 11 bases are shared with TRBD1. V shed 2 bases, J shed 10 bases, and the junction held 4 bases outside the gene matches. This CDR3 is 15 amino acids long. Germline CDR1 is SGHVS and CDR2 is FNYEAQ. The CDR3 reads CASSLQDRGQSPLHF. CDR3 nucleotides: TGTGCCAGCAGCTTACAGGACAGGGGGCAATCACCCCTCCACTTT.

This clonotype was recorded at least ten times. In DNA, the CDR3 is TGTGCCATCAGCCCAGACCCAAAGCTTAGCAATCAGCCCCAGCATTTT. This gives the protein CAISPDPKLSNQPQHF. J is TRBJ1-5 and V is TRBV10-3; D is uncertain. There are 16 residues in the CDR3. Trimming pared 6 bases from V and 0 bases from J, leaving 15 bases between. The germline gives CDR1 ENHRY, CDR2 SYGVKD.

J is TRBJ2-3 and V is TRBV6-2 or TRBV6-3, with TRBD2 matching 8 bases. Germline CDR1 MNHEY, CDR2 SVGEGT. The CDR3 is 17 amino acids. V lost 6 bases, J lost 2 bases, and 13 bases stayed unmatched. The CDR3 bases are TGTGCCAGCAGACGGACTTCAGCGGGGGAACCCACAGATACGCAGTATTTT. Translating gives CASRRTSAGEPTDTQYF.

The chain recombines TRBV19 with TRBJ1-2; possible D gene TRBD1, 6 bases. In germline, CDR1 is LNHDA, CDR2 SQIVND (reference sequence). The CDR3 is 12 residues long. Trimming stripped 4 bases from V and 8 bases from J, with 11 bases between. This CDR3 is CASSTQGYGYTF. The CDR3 DNA is TGTGCCAGTAGTACACAGGGATACGGCTACACCTTC. The entire variable domain, with the rest obtained from reference TRBV19 and TRBJ1-2, is as follows: DGGITQSPKYLFRKEGQNVTLSCEQNLNHDAMYWYRQDPGQGLRLIYYSQIVNDFQKGDIAEGYSVSREKKESFPLTVTSAQKNPTAFYLCASSTQGYGYTFGSGTRLTVV.

There are a few counts of this clonotype. The rearrangement uses TRBV5-8 and TRBJ2-3; D gene unclear. The CDR3 is 16 amino acids. V shed 0 bases and J shed 2 bases, with 13 bases lying between them. The germline V gene has CDR1 SGHTS and CDR2 YDEGEE. The DNA for the CDR3 is TGTGCCAGCAGCTTGGCGGCAGTAATCGACACAGATACGCAGTATTTT. Amino acid sequence: CASSLAAVIDTDTQYF.

This clonotype appeared a few times. V is TRBV7-2 and J is TRBJ1-1; no clear D. The CDR3 loop spans 13 amino acids. CDR1 is SGHTA and CDR2 is FQGNSA in the germline V gene. Trimming took off 5 bases at V and 1 base at J, with 8 bases between the two ends. CDR3 sequence reads: CASSLTRNTEAFF. CDR3 nucleotide sequence: TGTGCCAGCAGCCTAACACGGAACACTGAAGCTTTCTTT. Using reference TRBV7-2 and TRBJ1-1 for the parts outside the CDR3, the full variable domain is GAGVSQSPSNKVTEKGKDVELRCDPISGHTALYWYRQSLGQGLEFLIYFQGNSAPDKSGLPSDRFSAERTGGSVSTLTIQRTQQEDSAVYLCASSLTRNTEAFFGQGTRLTVV.